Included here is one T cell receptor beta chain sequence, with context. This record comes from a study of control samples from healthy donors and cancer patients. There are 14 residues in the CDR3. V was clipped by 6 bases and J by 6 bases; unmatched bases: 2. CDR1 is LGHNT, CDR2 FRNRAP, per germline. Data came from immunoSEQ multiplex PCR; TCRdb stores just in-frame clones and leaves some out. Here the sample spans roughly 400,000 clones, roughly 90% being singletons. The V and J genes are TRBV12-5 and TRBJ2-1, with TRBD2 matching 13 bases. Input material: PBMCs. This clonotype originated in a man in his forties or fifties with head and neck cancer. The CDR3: CASGTSGRANEQFF. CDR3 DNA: TGTGCTAGTGGAACTAGCGGGAGGGCCAATGAGCAGTTCTTC. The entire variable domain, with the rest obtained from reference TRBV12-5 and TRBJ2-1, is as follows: DARVTQTPRHKVTEMGQEVTMRCQPILGHNTVFWYRQTMMQGLELLAYFRNRAPLDDSGMPKDRFSAEMPDATLATLKIQPSEPRDSAVYFCASGTSGRANEQFFGPGTRLTVL.